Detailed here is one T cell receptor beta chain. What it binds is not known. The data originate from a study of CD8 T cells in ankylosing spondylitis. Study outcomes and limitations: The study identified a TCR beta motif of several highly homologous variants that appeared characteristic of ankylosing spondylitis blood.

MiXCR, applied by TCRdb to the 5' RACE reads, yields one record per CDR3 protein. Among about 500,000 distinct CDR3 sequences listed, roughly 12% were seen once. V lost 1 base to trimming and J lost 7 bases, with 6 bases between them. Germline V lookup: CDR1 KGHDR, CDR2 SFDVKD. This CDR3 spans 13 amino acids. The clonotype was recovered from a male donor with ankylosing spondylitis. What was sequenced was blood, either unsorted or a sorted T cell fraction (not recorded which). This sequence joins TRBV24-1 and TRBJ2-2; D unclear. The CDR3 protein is CATSDFRRGELFF. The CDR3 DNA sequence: TGTGCCACCAGTGATTTTCGGCGCGGGGAGCTGTTTTTT.